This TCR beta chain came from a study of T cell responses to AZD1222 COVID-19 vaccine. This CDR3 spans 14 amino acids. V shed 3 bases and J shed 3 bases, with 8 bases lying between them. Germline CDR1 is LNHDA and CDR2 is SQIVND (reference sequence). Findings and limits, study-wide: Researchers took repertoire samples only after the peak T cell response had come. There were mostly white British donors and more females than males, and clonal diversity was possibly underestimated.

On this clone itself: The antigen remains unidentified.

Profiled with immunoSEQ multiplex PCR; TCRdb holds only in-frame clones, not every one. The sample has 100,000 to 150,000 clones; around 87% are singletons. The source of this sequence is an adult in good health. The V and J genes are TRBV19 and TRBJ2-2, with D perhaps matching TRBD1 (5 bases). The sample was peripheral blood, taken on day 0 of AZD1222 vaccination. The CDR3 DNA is TGTGCCAGTAGTATCAGGGTGCACACCGGGGAGCTGTTTTTT. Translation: CASSIRVHTGELFF.